The source of this TCR beta chain is a study of blood T cell repertoires in acute mononucleosis (dated by TCRdb to the early 2020s). In the study overall: Acute-phase samples were taken within 2 weeks of symptom onset, representing the primary response. During acute infection, about 2.3% and 0.99% of blood CD8 T cells were made up of mean YVL-BR-specific and GLC-BM-specific cells, respectively. The mean EBV load in blood was 3.5 to 4 log10 genome copies per million B cells during acute infection, compared with approximately 2.8 at convalescence.

CDR1 and CDR2 are drawn from the germline V gene: SGHDN, FVKESK. Including cysteine and phenylalanine, the CDR3 has 16 amino acids. The kept DNA is CDR3 alone, 48 bases in frame from the first base. Germline trimming amounts to 5 bases on V and 10 bases on J, with 14 as the count of junction bases outside the gene matches. General study outcomes and caveats: Both chains appeared to be involved in GLC-BM selection, with public TCRbeta motifs on BV14-BJ2 and BV20-BJ1 together with a TCRalpha motif on AV5-AJ31. Because only a fraction of each donor's blood was analyzed, sampling error might partly account for the low clonotype overlap between the acute and convalescent samples. With just three donors in the cohort, the group averages were based on very few individuals. Although only around 9.6% of unique acute clonotypes carried over into convalescence, these persisting clonotypes made up most of the response, and the remainder were seemingly replaced by new, diverse de novo clonotypes.

The time point label of this sample denotes: acute infectious mononucleosis, at clinical presentation within 2 weeks of symptom onset (visit 1). The study tracked CD8 T cell responses to two immunodominant EBV epitopes, BRLF1 109 (YVL-BR) and BMLF1 280 (GLC-BM), over primary infection. A positive serum heterophile antibody test together with EBV viral capsid antigen-specific IgM pointed to primary EBV infection. As a first step, magnetic positive selection (MACS) was used to enrich total CD8 T cells from the PBMCs. A FACSAria III was used to sort live CD3+ CD8+ tetramer+ cells to over 95% purity. A PE-conjugated tetramer loaded with the BMLF1 280-288 peptide was used to sort the cells. TCR repertoires of EBV epitope-specific CD8 T cells were deep-sequenced directly ex vivo after tetramer sorting, at acute infection and at convalescence. Donors were a few people aged about 18 to 29 with clinical acute infectious mononucleosis and laboratory evidence of primary EBV infection. Heparinized peripheral blood was collected when donors presented clinically with mononucleosis symptoms and again about 6 months afterward. PBMCs were isolated by Ficoll-Paque density gradient centrifugation.

Ten or more counts support this clone. Base qualities are missing; no much larger clone stands one base away. For TCR profiling, total RNA from at least 8,000 sorted tetramer+ CD8 T cells was reverse transcribed into cDNA. PCR amplification of CDR3 regions used primers annealing to V and J regions and added unique molecular identifiers so that templates could be tracked. TCRalpha and TCRbeta chains were profiled using the immunoSEQ platform, including its sequencing and error-correction standards. As for how the authors treated the data: Clonal copy numbers were corrected for sequencing and PCR errors, and IMGT conventions were followed to define CDR3s. Analysis was limited to productive rearrangements and used immunoSEQ Analyzer versions 2.0 and 3.0, and gene-pairing frequencies were further processed in Microsoft Excel. Circos plots were used to display V-J pairings, and MEME together with a custom motifSearch program was used to find CDR3 motifs. The probability of generation of TCR sequences was calculated using the OLGA algorithm. Clonotypes found at both visits were termed persistent, clonotypes found only in the acute phase were termed nonpersistent, and clonotypes found only at convalescence were termed de novo. A public TCR was defined as an amino acid clonotype used by more than one donor. Imported from immuneACCESS, the table was reduced by TCRdb to in-frame sequences with V and J called. These copies leave out some clones; in studies compared against another copy, an unresolved V gene accounts for under half, and the cause of the remainder is not known. V and J calls and clone size are those listed in that table; D and trimming were worked out from the DNA. The sample table contains some 2,500 clones; only one count was recorded for 55% to 80% of them. The ten largest clones represent approximately 50% of the sample.

The sample in question was EBV GLC epitope tetramer+ CD8+ T cells sorted from PBMCs, obtained during acute infectious mononucleosis. What the cell subset or site label conveys for this sample: CD8 T cells binding tetramer with EBV BMLF1 280-288 peptide (GLC-BM). This TCR derives from a woman under 30 with infectious mononucleosis caused by EBV. The chain is encoded by TRBV14 joined to TRBJ2-1, and 10 junctional nucleotides match TRBD2. The CDR3 region reads CASSKGPAGGPREQFF. The sequenced DNA: TGTGCCAGCAGCAAAGGGCCAGCGGGGGGGCCAAGGGAGCAGTTCTTC.